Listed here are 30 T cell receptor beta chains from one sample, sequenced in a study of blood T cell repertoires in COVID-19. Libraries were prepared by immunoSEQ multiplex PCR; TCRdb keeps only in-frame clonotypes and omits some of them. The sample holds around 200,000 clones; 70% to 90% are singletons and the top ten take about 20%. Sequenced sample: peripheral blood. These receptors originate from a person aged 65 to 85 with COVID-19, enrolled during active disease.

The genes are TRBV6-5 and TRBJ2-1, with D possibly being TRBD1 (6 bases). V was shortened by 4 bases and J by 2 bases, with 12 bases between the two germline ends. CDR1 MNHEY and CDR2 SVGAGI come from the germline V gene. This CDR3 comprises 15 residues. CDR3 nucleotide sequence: TGTGCCAGCAGTTCTGGACAGAACCCCTACAATGAGCAGTTCTTC. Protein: CASSSGQNPYNEQFF.

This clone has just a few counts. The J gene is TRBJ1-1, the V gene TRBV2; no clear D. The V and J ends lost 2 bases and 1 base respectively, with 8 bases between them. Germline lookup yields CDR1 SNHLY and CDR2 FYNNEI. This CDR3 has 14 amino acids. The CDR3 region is CASSERVRNTEAFF. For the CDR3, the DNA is TGTGCCAGCAGTGAACGAGTTAGGAACACTGAAGCTTTCTTT. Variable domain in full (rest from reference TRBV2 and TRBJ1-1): EPEVTQTPSHQVTQMGQEVILRCVPISNHLYFYWYRQILGQKVEFLVSFYNNEISEKSEIFDDQFSVERPDGSNFTLKIRSTKLEDSAMYFCASSERVRNTEAFFGQGTRLTVV.

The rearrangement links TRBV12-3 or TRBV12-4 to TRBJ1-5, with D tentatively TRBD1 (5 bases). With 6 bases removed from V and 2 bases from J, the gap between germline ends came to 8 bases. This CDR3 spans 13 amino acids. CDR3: CASRQGGNQPQHF. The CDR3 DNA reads TGTGCCAGCAGACAAGGGGGCAATCAGCCCCAGCATTTT.

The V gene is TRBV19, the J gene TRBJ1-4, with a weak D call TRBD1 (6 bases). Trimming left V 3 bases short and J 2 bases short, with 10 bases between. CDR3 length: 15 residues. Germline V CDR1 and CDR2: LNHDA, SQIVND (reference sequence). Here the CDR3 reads CASSITGYTNEKLFF. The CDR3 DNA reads TGTGCCAGTAGTATCACAGGGTACACTAATGAAAAACTGTTTTTT. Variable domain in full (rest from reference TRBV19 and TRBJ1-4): DGGITQSPKYLFRKEGQNVTLSCEQNLNHDAMYWYRQDPGQGLRLIYYSQIVNDFQKGDIAEGYSVSREKKESFPLTVTSAQKNPTAFYLCASSITGYTNEKLFFGSGTQLSVL.

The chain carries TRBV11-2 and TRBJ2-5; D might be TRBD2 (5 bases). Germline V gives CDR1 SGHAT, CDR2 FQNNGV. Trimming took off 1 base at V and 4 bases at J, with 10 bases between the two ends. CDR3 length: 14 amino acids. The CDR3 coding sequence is TGTGCCAGCAGCTTAGCGGGATCTGCAGAGACCCAGTACTTC. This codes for CASSLAGSAETQYF.

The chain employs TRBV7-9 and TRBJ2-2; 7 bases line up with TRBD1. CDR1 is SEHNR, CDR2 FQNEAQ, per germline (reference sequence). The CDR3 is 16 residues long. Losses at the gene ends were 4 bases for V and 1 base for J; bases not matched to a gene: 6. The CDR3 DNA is TGTGCCAGCAGCTCCCGGACAGGATTGAACACCGGGGAGCTGTTTTTT. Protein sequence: CASSSRTGLNTGELFF. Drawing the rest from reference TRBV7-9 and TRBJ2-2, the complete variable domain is DTGVSQNPRHKITKRGQNVTFRCDPISEHNRLYWYRQTLGQGPEFLTYFQNEAQLEKSRLLSDRFSAERPKGSFSTLEIQRTEQGDSAMYLCASSSRTGLNTGELFFGEGSRLTVL.

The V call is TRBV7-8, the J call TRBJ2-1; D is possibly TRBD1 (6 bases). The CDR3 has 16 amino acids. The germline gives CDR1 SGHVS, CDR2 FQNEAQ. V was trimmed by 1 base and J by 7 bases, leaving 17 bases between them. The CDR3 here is CASSLESGQPGNEQFF. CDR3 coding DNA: TGTGCCAGCAGCTTAGAGAGTGGACAGCCTGGAAATGAGCAGTTCTTC.

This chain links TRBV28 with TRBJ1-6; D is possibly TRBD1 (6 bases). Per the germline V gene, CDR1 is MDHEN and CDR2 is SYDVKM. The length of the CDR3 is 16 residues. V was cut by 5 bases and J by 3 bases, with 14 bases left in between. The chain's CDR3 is CASSVTGQDYNSPLHF. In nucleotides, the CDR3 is TGTGCCAGCAGTGTTACAGGGCAAGACTATAATTCACCCCTCCACTTT. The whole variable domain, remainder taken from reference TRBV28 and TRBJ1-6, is DVKVTQSSRYLVKRTGEKVFLECVQDMDHENMFWYRQDPGLGLRLIYFSYDVKMKEKGDIPEGYSVSREKKERFSLILESASTNQTSMYLCASSVTGQDYNSPLHFGNGTRLTVT.

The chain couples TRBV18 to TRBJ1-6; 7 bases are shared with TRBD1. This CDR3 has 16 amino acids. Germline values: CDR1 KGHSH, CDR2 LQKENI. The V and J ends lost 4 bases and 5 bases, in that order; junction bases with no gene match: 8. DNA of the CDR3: TGTGCCAGCTCACGGTCAACAGGGGTGCATAATTCACCCCTCCACTTT. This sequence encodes CASSRSTGVHNSPLHF.

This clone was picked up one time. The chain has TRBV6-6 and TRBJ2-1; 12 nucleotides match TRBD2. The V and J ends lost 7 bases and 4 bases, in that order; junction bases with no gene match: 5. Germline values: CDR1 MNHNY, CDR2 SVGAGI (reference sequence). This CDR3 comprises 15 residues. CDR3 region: CASKLAGGEYNEQFF. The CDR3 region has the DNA TGTGCCAGCAAACTAGCGGGAGGAGAGTACAATGAGCAGTTCTTC.

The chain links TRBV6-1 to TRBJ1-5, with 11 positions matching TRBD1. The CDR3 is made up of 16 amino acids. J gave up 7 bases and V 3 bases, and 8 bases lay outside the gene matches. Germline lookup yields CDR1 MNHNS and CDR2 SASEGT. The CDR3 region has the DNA TGTGCCAGCAGTGAGCGACTCGGACAGGGGGCCCAGCCCCAGCATTTT. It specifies CASSERLGQGAQPQHF.

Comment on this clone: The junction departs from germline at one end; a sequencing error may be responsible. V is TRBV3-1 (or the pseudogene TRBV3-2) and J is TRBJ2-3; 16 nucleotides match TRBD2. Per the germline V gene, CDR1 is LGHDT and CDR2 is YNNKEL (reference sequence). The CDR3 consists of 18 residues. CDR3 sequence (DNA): TGTGCCCGCAGCGCGGGACTAGCGGGGGGGGGTCGGACAGATACGCAGTATTTT. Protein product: CARSAGLAGGGRTDTQYF.

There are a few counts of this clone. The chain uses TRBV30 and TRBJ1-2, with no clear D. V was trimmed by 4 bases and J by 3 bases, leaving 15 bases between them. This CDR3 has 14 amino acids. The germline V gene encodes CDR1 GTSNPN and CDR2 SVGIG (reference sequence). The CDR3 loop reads CAWTPRRVYYGYTF. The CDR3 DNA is TGTGCCTGGACCCCCAGGCGGGTTTACTATGGCTACACCTTC.

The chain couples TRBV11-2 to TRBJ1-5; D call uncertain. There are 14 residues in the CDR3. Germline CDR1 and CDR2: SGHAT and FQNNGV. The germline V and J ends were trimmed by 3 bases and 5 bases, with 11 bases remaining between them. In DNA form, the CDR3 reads TGTGCCAGCAGCTTTGGACTAGTCGATCAGCCCCAGCATTTT. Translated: CASSFGLVDQPQHF.

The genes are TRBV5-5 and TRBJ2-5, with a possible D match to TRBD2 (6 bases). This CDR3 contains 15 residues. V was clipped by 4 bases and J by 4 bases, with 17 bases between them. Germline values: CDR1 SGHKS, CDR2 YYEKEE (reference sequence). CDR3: CASSRLARTGETQYF. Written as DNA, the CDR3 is TGTGCCAGCAGCCGGCTAGCGAGGACGGGAGAGACCCAGTACTTC.

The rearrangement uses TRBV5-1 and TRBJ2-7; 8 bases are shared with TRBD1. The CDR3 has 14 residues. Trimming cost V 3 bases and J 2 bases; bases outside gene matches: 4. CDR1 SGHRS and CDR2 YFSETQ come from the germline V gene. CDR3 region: CASSSGGLPYEQYF. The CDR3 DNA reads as TGCGCCAGCAGCTCAGGGGGCCTACCCTACGAGCAGTACTTC.

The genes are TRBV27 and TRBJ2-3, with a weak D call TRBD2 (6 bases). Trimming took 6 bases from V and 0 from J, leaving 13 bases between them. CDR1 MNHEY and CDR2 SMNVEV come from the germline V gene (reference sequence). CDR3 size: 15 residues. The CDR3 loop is CASRRQGTSTDTQYF. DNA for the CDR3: TGTGCCAGCAGAAGACAAGGGACTAGCACAGATACGCAGTATTTT.

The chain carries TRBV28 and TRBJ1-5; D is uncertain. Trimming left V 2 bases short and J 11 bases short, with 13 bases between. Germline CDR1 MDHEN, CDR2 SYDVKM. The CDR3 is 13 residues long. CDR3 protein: CASSLPSRGAQHF. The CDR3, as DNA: TGTGCCAGCAGTTTACCGTCGCGGGGAGCCCAGCATTTT.

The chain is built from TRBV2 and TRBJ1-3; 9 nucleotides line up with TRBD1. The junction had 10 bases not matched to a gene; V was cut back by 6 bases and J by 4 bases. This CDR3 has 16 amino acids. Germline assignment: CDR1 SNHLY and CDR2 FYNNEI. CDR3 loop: CASRGLGTGSGNTIYF. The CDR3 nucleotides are TGTGCCAGCAGGGGCCTTGGGACAGGGTCAGGAAACACCATATATTTT.

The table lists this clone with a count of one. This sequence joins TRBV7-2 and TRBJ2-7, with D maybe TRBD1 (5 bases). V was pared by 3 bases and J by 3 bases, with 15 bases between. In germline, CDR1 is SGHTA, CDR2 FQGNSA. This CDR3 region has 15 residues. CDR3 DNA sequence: TGTGCCAGCAGCTTGGTTTGGGGCGTTAGCTACGAGCAGTACTTC. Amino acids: CASSLVWGVSYEQYF.

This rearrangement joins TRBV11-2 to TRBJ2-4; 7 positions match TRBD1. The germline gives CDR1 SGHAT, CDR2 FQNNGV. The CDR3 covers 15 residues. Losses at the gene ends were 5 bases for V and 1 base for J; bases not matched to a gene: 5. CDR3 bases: TGTGCCAGCAGCCGGGGACAGCAGGCCAAAAACATTCAGTACTTC. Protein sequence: CASSRGQQAKNIQYF.

CDR3: CASSLAGSGITDTQYF. Written as DNA, the CDR3 is TGCGCCAGCAGCTTGGCTGGTAGCGGGATAACAGATACGCAGTATTTT. The J gene is TRBJ2-3, the V gene TRBV5-1; 8 bases agree with TRBD2. CDR3 length equals 16 residues. CDR1 SGHRS and CDR2 YFSETQ come from the germline V gene. J was trimmed by 3 bases and V by 0 bases; bases with no gene match: 6.

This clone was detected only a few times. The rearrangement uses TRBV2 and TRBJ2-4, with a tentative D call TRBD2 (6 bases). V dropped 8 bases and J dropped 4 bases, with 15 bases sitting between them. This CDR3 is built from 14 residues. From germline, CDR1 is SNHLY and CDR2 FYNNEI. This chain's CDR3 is CASGVADTKNIQYF. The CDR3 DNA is TGTGCCAGCGGGGTAGCGGATACTAAAAACATTCAGTACTTC.

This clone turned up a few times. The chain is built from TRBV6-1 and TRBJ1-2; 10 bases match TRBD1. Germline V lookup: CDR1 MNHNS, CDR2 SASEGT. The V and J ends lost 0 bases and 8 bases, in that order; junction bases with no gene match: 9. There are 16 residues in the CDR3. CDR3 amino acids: CASSEASRTGGRGYTF. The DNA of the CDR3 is TGTGCCAGCAGTGAAGCATCTAGGACAGGGGGTCGGGGCTACACCTTC.

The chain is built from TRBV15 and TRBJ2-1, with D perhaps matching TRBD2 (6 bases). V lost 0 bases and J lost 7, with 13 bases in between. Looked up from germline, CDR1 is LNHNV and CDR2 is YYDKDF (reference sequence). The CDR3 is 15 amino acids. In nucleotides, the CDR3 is TGTGCCACCAGCAGAGATCTAGCGATGGGTAATGAGCAGTTCTTC. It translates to CATSRDLAMGNEQFF. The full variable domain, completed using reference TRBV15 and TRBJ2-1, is DAMVIQNPRYQVTQFGKPVTLSCSQTLNHNVMYWYQQKSSQAPKLLFHYYDKDFNNEADTPDNFQSRRPNTSFCFLDIRSPGLGDTAMYLCATSRDLAMGNEQFFGPGTRLTVL.

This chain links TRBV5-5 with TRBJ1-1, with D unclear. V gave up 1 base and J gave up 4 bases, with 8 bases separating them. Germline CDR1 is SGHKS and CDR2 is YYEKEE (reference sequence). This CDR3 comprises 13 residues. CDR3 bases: TGTGCCAGCAGCTTGTCGGGTTTCACTGAAGCTTTCTTT. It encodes CASSLSGFTEAFF.

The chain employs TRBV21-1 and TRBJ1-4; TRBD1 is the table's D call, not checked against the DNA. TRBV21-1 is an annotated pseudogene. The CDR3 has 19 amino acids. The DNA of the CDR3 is TGTGCCAGCGAGCTGACAGGGGCACCGATTCCCACAACTAATGAAAAACTGTTTTTT. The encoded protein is CASELTGAPIPTTNEKLFF.

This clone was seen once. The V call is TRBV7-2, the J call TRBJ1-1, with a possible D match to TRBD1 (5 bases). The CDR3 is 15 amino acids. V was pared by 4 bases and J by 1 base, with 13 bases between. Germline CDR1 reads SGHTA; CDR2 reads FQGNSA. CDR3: CASSSYRQRNTEAFF. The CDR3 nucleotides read TGTGCCAGCAGCTCGTACAGACAGAGGAACACTGAAGCTTTCTTT.

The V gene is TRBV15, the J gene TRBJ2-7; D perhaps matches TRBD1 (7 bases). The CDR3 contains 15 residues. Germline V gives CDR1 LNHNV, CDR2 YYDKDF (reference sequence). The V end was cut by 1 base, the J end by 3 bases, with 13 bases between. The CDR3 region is CATSRAPGGLYEQYF. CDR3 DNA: TGTGCCACCAGCAGAGCGCCAGGGGGGCTCTACGAGCAGTACTTC.

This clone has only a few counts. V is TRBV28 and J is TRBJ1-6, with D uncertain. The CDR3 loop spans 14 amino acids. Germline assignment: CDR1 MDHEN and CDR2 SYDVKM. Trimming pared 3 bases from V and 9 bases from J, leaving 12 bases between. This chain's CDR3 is CASSFTVSVSPLHF. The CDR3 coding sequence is TGTGCCAGCAGTTTTACCGTGAGCGTTTCACCCCTCCACTTT.